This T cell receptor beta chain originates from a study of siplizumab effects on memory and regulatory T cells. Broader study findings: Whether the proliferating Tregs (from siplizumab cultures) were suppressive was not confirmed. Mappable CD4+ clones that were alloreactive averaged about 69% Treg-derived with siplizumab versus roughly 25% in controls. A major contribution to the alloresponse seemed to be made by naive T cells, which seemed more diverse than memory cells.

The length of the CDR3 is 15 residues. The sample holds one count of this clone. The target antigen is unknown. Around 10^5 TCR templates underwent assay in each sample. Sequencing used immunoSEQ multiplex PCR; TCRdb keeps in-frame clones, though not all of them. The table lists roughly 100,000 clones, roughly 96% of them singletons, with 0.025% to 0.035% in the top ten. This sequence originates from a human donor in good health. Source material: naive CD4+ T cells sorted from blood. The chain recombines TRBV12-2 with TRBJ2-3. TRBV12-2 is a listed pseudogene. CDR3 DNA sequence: TGTGCAAGTCGCTTAGGGCCCTACACCACAGATACGCAGTATTTT. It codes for CASRLGPYTTDTQYF.